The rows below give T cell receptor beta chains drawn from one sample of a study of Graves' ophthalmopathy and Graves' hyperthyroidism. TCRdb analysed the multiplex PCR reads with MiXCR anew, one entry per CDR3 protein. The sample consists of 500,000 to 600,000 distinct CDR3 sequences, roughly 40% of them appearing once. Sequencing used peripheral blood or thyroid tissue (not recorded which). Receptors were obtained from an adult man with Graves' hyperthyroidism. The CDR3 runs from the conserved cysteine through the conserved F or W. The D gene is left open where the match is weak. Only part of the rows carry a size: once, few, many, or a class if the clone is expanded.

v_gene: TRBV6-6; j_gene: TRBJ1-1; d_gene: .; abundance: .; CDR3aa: CASGRGPGRDEAFF; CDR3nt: TGTGCCAGCGGGAGGGGTCCAGGGCGTGATGAAGCTTTCTTT
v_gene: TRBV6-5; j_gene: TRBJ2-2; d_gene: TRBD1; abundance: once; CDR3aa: CASNLGGTGSTGELFF; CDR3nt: TGTGCCAGCAACCTAGGGGGGACAGGCTCCACCGGGGAGCTGTTTTTT
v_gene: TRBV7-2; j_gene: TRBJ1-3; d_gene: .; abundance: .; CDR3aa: CASSQAQRYSGNTIYF; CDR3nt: TGTGCCAGCAGCCAAGCTCAGAGATACTCTGGAAACACCATATATTTT
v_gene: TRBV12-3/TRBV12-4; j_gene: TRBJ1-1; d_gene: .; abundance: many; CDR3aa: CASSLGARVPEAFF; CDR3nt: TGTGCCAGCAGTTTGGGCGCGAGGGTCCCTGAAGCTTTCTTT
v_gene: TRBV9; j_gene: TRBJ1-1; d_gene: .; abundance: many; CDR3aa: CASSVDGRDTEAFF; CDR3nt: TGTGCCAGCAGCGTAGACGGTAGGGACACTGAAGCTTTCTTT
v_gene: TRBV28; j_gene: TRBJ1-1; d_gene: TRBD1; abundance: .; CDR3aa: CASSSGTGEHAEAFF; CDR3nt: TGTGCCAGCAGTTCAGGGACAGGGGAGCACGCTGAAGCTTTCTTT
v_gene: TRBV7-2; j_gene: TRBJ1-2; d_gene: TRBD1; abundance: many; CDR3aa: CASSRDRGPGYTF; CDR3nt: TGTGCCAGCAGCCGCGACAGGGGGCCTGGCTACACCTTC
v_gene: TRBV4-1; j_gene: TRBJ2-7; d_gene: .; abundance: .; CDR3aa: CASSQGDGNYEQYF; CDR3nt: TGCGCCAGCAGCCAAGGTGACGGGAACTACGAGCAGTACTTC
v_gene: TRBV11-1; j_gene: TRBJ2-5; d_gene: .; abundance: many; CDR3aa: CASSQTGGRETQYF; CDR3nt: TGTGCCAGCAGCCAAACCGGGGGGCGGGAGACCCAGTACTTC
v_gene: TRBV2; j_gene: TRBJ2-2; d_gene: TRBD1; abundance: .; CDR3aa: CASSGNDRGLFF; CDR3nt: TGTGCCAGCAGTGGCAATGACAGGGGGCTGTTTTTT
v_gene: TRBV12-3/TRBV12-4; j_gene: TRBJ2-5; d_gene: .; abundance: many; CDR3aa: CASSITRETQYF; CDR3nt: TGTGCCAGCAGCATTACGCGAGAGACCCAGTACTTC
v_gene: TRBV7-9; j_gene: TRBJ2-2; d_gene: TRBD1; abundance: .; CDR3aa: CASSTRTGGPGELFF; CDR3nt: TGTGCCAGCAGCACGCGGACAGGGGGCCCCGGGGAGCTGTTTTTT
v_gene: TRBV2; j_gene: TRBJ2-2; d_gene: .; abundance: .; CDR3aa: CASKAGPGELFF; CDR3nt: TGTGCCAGCAAGGCGGGACCCGGGGAGCTGTTTTTT
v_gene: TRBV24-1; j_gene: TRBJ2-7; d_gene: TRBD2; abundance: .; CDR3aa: CATSDGSGNEQYF; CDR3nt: TGTGCCACCAGTGATGGTAGCGGGAATGAGCAGTACTTC
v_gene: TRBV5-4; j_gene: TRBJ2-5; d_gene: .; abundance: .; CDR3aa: CASSPRSRVGETQYF; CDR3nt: TGTGCCAGCAGCCCCCGGTCCAGGGTAGGGGAGACCCAGTACTTC
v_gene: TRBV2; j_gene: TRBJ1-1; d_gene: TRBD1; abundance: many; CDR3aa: CASISDRVGNTEAFF; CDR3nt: TGTGCCAGCATATCGGACAGGGTAGGGAACACTGAAGCTTTCTTT
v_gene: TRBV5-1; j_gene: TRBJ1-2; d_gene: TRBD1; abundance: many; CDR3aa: CASSLGQGRNYGYTF; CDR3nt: TGCGCCAGCAGCCTTGGACAGGGAAGGAACTATGGCTACACCTTC
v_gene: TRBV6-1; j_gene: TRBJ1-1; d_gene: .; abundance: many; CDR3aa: CASSNKLGWGMNTEAFF; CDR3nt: TGTGCCAGCAGCAACAAGTTGGGGTGGGGGATGAACACTGAAGCTTTCTTT
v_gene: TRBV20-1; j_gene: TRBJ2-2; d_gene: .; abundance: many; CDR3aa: CSARNSGDPANTGELFF; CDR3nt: TGCAGTGCTAGAAATTCAGGGGATCCGGCGAACACCGGGGAGCTGTTTTTT
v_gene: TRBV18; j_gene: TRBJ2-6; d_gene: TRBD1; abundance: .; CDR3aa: CARSPGQGSGANVLTF; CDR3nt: TGTGCCCGCTCACCAGGACAGGGGAGTGGGGCCAACGTCCTGACTTTC
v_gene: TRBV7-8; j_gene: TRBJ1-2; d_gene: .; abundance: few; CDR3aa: CASSSPETWGYTF; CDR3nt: TGTGCCAGCAGCTCCCCAGAGACCTGGGGCTACACCTTC
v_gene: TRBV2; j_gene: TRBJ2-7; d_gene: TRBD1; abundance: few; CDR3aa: CASRGGAGDRGRDEQYF; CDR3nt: TGTGCCAGCAGGGGAGGCGCTGGGGACAGGGGGCGCGACGAGCAGTACTTC
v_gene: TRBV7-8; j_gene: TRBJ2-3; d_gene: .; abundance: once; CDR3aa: CASSQEALGVRDTQYF; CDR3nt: TGTGCCAGCAGCCAAGAAGCCCTCGGGGTGCGAGATACGCAGTATTTT
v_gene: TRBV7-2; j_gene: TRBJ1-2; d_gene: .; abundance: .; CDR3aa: CASSLNTGDGYTF; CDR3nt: TGTGCCAGCAGCTTAAACACCGGGGATGGCTACACCTTC
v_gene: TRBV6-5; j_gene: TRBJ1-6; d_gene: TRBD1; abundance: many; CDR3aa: CASSYGQGKNSPLHF; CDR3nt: TGTGCCAGCAGTTACGGACAGGGGAAGAATTCACCCCTCCACTTT
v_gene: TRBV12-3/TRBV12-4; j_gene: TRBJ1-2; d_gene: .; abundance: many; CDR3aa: CASSPVGNYGYTF; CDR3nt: TGTGCCAGCAGTCCCGTGGGGAACTATGGCTACACCTTC
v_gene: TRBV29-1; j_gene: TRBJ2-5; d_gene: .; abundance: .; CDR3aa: CSLRGGEETQYF; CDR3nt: TGCAGCTTAAGGGGCGGGGAAGAGACCCAGTACTTC
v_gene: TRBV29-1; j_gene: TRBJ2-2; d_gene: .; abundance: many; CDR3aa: CSVAGNTGELFF; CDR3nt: TGCAGCGTTGCGGGCAACACCGGGGAGCTGTTTTTT
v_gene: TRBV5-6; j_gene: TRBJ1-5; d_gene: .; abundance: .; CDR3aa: CASSLFAIGSGNQPQHF; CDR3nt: TGTGCCAGCAGCTTGTTTGCGATCGGTTCGGGCAATCAGCCCCAGCATTTT
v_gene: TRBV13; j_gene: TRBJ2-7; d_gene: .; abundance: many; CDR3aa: CASSLAGDFPYEQYF; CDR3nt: TGTGCCAGCAGCTTAGCGGGGGACTTTCCCTACGAGCAGTACTTC
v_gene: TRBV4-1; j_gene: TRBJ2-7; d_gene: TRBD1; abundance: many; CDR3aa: CASSQEGTGVSNEQYF; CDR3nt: TGCGCCAGCAGCCAGGAGGGGACAGGGGTGTCTAACGAGCAGTACTTC
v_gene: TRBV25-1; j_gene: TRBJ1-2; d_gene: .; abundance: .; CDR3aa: CASSLRGGNDGYTF; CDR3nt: TGTGCCAGCAGCCTTCGTGGGGGGAACGATGGCTACACCTTC
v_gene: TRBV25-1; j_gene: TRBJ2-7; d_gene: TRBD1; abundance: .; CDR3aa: CASQGTGYYEQYF; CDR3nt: TGTGCCAGCCAGGGGACAGGGTACTACGAGCAGTACTTC
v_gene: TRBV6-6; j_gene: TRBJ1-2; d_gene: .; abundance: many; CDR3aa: CASSRTAPDGYTF; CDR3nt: TGTGCCAGCAGTAGGACAGCGCCGGATGGCTACACCTTC
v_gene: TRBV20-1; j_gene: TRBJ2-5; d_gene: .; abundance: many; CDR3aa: CSARDRETQYF; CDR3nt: TGCAGTGCTAGAGATCGAGAGACCCAGTACTTC
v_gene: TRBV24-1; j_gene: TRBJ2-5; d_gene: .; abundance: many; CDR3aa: CATSPSTPGGGTQYF; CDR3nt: TGTGCCACCAGTCCTTCAACTCCAGGTGGCGGGACCCAGTACTTC
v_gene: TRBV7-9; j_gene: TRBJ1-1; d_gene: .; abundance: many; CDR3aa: CASSLFGDTEAFF; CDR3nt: TGTGCCAGCAGCTTATTCGGCGACACTGAAGCTTTCTTT
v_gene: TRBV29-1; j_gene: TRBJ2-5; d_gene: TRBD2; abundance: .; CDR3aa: CSVVRTSGTQYF; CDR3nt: TGCAGCGTTGTTAGGACTAGCGGGACCCAGTACTTC
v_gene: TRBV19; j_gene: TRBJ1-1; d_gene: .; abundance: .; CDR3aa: CASSADSNTEAFF; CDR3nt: TGTGCCAGTAGTGCGGACAGCAACACTGAAGCTTTCTTT
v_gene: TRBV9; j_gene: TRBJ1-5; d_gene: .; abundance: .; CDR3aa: CASSTLHWSAGQPPHF; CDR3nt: TGTGCCAGCAGTACCCTCCACTGGAGCGCGGGTCAGCCCCCGCATTTT